These 6 T cell receptor beta chains share one sample of origin, sequenced in a study of type 1 and type 2 diabetes patients. The PCR template was genomic DNA. The TCR beta CDR3 region was amplified using 30 forward and 13 reverse primers. MiXCR, applied by TCRdb to the multiplex PCR reads, yields one record per CDR3 protein. The sample holds 250,000 to 300,000 distinct CDR3 sequences, around 50% seen once. Sequencing used peripheral blood mononuclear cells (PBMCs). The receptor set was obtained from a young man with type 2 diabetes.

This clonotype was picked up a small number of times. V and J are TRBV27 and TRBJ1-6; a weak D match, TRBD1 (5 bases). Germline CDR1 and CDR2: MNHEY and SMNVEV (reference sequence). CDR3 size: 17 residues. The V gene lost 7 bases and the J gene lost 4 bases, with 20 bases spanning the gap. CDR3 protein: CASTTFSSKGYNSPLHF. DNA for the CDR3: TGTGCCAGCACTACATTTTCGTCAAAGGGGTATAATTCACCCCTCCACTTT.

The J gene is TRBJ2-2, the V gene TRBV9, with 14 bases fitting TRBD2. With 3 bases clipped from V and 5 bases from J, the junction kept 9 bases outside the gene matches. CDR3 length equals 18 residues. The germline V gene encodes CDR1 SGDLS and CDR2 YYNGEE. CDR3 amino acids: CASSGGTSGSPLTGELFF. The CDR3, as DNA: TGTGCCAGCAGCGGCGGGACTAGCGGGAGTCCTCTAACCGGGGAGCTGTTTTTT.

This clonotype was recorded many times. The chain recombines TRBV15 with TRBJ2-5; D gene uncertain. The germline gives CDR1 LNHNV, CDR2 YYDKDF (reference sequence). CDR3 length: 15 residues. V gave up 1 base and J gave up 3 bases, with 12 bases separating them. The CDR3 reads CATSRGTKMKETQYF. CDR3 bases: TGTGCCACCAGCAGAGGAACCAAAATGAAAGAGACCCAGTACTTC.

The chain links TRBV24-1 to TRBJ1-1, with D unresolved. The V gene's germline CDR1 is KGHDR and CDR2 SFDVKD. The length of the CDR3 is 14 residues. CDR3 amino acids: CVTNPDTMNTEAFF. The CDR3 bases are TGTGTTACCAATCCCGACACGATGAACACTGAAGCTTTCTTT.

The genes are TRBV10-2 and TRBJ1-1, with D unclear. Germline lookup yields CDR1 WSHSY and CDR2 SAAADI. V was pared by 1 base and J by 0 bases, with 9 bases between. The CDR3 is 15 amino acids. In nucleotides, the CDR3 is TGCGCCAGCAGTGAGTTAACGGCGGTGAACACTGAAGCTTTCTTT. Amino acid sequence: CASSELTAVNTEAFF.

V is TRBV7-3 and J is TRBJ2-6; 8 nucleotides align to TRBD1. V trimming: 3 bases; J trimming: 0 bases; junction bases outside the gene matches: 1. Germline CDR1 SGHTA, CDR2 FQGTGA. This CDR3 has 16 residues. Here the CDR3 reads CASSFTGGSGANVLTF. In DNA form, the CDR3 reads TGTGCCAGCAGCTTCACAGGGGGCTCTGGGGCCAACGTCCTGACTTTC. The variable domain in full, completed from reference TRBV7-3 and TRBJ2-6, reads GAGVSQTPSNKVTEKGKYVELRCDPISGHTALYWYRQSLGQGPEFLIYFQGTGAADDSGLPNDRFFAVRPEGSVSTLKIQRTERGDSAVYLCASSFTGGSGANVLTFGAGSRLTVL.